This T cell receptor (beta chain) was documented in a study of blood T cell repertoires in COVID-19. Germline values: CDR1 KGHSH, CDR2 LQKENI. Unmatched junction bases numbered 8, after V lost 3 bases and J lost 6 bases. The CDR3 spans 14 residues. Sequenced by immunoSEQ multiplex PCR; TCRdb stores in-frame clones only, minus some. The sample yields approximately 180,000 clones, 88% seen once. Sequencing was done on a sample of peripheral blood. The J gene is TRBJ2-7, the V gene TRBV18; 7 bases align to TRBD2. This clonotype was obtained from a human donor in a cohort sampled during active COVID-19. This CDR3 is CASSPGEGGGEQYF. The CDR3 DNA sequence: TGTGCCAGCTCACCCGGCGAGGGCGGGGGCGAGCAGTACTTC.